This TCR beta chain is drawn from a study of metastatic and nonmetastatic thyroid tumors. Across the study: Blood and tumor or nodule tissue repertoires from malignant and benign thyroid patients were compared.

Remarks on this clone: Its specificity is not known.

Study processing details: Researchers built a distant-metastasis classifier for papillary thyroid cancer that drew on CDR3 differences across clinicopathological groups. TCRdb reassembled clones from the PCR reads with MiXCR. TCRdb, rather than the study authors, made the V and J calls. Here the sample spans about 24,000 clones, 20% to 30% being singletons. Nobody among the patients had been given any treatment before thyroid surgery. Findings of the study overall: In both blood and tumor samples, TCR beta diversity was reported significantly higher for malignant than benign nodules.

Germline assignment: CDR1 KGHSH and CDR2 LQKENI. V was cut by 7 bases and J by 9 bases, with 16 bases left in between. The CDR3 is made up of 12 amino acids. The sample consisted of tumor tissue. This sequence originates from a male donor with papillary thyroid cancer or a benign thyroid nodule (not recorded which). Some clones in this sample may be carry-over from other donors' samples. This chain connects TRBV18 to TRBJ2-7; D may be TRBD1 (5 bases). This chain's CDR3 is CASLPIQEGQYF. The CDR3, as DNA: TGTGCCAGCTTACCCATACAGGAAGGGCAGTACTTC.